The T cell receptor (beta chain) under discussion was sequenced for a study of blood T cell repertoires in COVID-19. Study-wide context: Acute and convalescent COVID-19 specimens originated in the United States, Italy and Spain.

Sequencing used immunoSEQ multiplex PCR; TCRdb keeps in-frame clones, though not all of them. The sample gives about 210,000 clones, around 89% of which show up once; about 4.8% is in the top ten. Sequencing was performed on peripheral blood. The receptor's source is a woman aged 40 to 55 with acute or convalescent COVID-19.

CDR3: CATPPNGLGIREQYV. The DNA of the CDR3 is TGTGCCACCCCCCCCAACGGACTAGGGATACGCGAGCAGTACGTC. The chain has TRBV3-1 (or the pseudogene TRBV3-2) and TRBJ2-7; 7 bases match TRBD2. This CDR3 is built from 15 residues. In germline, CDR1 is LGHDT, CDR2 YNNKEL (reference sequence). Unmatched junction bases numbered 18, after V lost 10 bases and J lost 6 bases.